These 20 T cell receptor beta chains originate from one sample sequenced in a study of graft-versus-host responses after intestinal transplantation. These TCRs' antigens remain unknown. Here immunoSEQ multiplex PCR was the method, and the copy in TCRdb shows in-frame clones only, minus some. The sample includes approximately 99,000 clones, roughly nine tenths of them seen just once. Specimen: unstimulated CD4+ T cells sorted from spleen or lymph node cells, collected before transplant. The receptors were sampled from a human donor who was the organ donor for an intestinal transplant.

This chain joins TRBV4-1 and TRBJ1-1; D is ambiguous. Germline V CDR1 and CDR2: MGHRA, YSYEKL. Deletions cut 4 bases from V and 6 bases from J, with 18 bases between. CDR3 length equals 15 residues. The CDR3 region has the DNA TGCGCCAGCAGCCCAAACCCCGGGATCAACGCTGAAGCTTTCTTT. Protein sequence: CASSPNPGINAEAFF.

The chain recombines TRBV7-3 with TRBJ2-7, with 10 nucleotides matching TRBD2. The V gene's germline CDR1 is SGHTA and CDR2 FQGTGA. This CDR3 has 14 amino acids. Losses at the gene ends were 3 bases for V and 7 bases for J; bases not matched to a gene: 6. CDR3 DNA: TGTGCCAGCAGCTTGGAACCGGGACTAGCGGAGCAGTACTTC. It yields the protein CASSLEPGLAEQYF.

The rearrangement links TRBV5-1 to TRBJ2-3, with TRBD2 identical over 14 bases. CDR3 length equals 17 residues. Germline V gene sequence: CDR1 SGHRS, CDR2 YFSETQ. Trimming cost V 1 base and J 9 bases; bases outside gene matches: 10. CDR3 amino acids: CASSLLSTSGGGGTQYF. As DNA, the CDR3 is TGCGCCAGCAGCTTGCTATCGACTAGCGGGGGGGGTGGGACGCAGTATTTT.

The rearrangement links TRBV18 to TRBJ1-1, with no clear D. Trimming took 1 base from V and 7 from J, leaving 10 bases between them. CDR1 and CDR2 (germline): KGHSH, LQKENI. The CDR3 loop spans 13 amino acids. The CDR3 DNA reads TGTGCCAGCTCACCACAAGGGAGCGATGAAGCTTTCTTT. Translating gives CASSPQGSDEAFF.

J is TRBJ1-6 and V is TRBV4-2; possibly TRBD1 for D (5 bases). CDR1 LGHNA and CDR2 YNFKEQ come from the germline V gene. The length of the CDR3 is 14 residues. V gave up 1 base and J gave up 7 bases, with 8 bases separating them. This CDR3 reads CASSQGGSNSPLHF. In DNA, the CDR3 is TGTGCCAGCAGCCAAGGGGGCAGCAATTCACCCCTCCACTTT.

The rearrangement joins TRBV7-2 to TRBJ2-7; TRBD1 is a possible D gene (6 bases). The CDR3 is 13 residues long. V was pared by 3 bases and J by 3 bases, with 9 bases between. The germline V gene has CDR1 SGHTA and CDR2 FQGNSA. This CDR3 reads CASSFQQGYEQYF. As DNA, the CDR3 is TGTGCCAGCAGCTTCCAACAGGGCTACGAGCAGTACTTC.

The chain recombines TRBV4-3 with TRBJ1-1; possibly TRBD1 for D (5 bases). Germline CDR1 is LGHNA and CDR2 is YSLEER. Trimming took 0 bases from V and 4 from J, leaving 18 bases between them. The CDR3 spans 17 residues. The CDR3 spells CASSQDLKGPGGTEAFF. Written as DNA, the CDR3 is TGCGCCAGCAGCCAAGATTTAAAAGGGCCGGGGGGCACTGAAGCTTTCTTT.

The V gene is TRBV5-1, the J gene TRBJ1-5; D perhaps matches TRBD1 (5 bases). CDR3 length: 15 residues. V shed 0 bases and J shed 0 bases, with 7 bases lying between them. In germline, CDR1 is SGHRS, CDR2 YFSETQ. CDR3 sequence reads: CASSLVGGSNQPQHF. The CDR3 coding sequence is TGCGCCAGCAGCTTGGTGGGGGGTAGCAATCAGCCCCAGCATTTT.

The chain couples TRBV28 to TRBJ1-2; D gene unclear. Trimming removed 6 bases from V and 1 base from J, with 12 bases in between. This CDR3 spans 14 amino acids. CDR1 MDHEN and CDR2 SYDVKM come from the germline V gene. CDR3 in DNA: TGTGCCAGCAGCACCCTGACGGGTAACTATGGCTACACCTTC. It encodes CASSTLTGNYGYTF.

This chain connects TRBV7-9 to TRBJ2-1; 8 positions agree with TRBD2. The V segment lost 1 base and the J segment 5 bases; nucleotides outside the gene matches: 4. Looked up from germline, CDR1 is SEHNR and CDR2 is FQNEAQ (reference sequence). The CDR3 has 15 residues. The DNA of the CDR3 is TGTGCCAGCAGCTTAGTGCTCGGGGGGGACAATGAGCAGTTCTTC. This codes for CASSLVLGGDNEQFF. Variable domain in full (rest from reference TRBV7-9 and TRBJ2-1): DTGVSQNPRHKITKRGQNVTFRCDPISEHNRLYWYRQTLGQGPEFLTYFQNEAQLEKSRLLSDRFSAERPKGSFSTLEIQRTEQGDSAMYLCASSLVLGGDNEQFFGPGTRLTVL.

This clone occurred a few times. The CDR3 coding sequence is TGTGCCAGTAGTAACCACAAAGATCAGCCCCAGCATTTT. It codes for CASSNHKDQPQHF. V gene TRBV19 combines with J gene TRBJ1-5; D ambiguous. Trimming took 4 bases from V and 5 from J, leaving 9 bases between them. CDR3 length equals 13 residues. Germline V gene sequence: CDR1 LNHDA, CDR2 SQIVND (reference sequence).

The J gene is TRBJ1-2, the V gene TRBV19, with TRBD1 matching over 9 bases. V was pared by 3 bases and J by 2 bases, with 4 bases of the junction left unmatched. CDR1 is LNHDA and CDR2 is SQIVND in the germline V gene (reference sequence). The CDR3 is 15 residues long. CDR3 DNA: TGTGCCAGTAGTATCCCGGGACAGGGAAACTATGGCTACACCTTC. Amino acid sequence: CASSIPGQGNYGYTF.

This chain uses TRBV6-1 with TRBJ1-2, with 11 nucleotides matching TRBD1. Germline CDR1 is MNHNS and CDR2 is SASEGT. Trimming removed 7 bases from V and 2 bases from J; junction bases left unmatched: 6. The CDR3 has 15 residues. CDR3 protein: CASKDRGLQNYGYTF. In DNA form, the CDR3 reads TGTGCCAGCAAGGACAGGGGGCTCCAAAACTATGGCTACACCTTC.

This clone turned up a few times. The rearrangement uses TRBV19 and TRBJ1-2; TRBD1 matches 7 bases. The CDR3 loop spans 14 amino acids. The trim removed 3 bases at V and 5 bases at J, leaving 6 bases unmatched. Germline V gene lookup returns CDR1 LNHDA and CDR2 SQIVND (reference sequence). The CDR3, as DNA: TGTGCCAGTAGTATGCGAGACAGGGTTTATGGCTACACCTTC. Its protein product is CASSMRDRVYGYTF.

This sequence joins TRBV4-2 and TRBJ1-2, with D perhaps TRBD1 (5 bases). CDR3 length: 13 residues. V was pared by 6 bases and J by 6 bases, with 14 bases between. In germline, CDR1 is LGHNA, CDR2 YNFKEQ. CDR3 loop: CASRPTGRDGYTF. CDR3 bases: TGTGCCAGCAGACCTACAGGTCGGGATGGCTACACCTTC.

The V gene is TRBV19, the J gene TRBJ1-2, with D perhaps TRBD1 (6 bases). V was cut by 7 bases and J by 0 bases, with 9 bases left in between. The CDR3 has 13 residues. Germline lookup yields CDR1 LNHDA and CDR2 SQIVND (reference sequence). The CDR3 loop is CASTDSANYGYTF. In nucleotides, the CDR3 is TGTGCCAGTACGGACAGTGCTAACTATGGCTACACCTTC. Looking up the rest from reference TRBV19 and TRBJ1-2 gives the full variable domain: DGGITQSPKYLFRKEGQNVTLSCEQNLNHDAMYWYRQDPGQGLRLIYYSQIVNDFQKGDIAEGYSVSREKKESFPLTVTSAQKNPTAFYLCASTDSANYGYTFGSGTRLTVV.

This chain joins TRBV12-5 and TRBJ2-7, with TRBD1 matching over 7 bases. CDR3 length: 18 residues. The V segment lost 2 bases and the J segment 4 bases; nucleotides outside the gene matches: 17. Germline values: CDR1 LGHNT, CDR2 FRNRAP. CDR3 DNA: TGTGCTAGTGGTTTGTTGGCATCAGCAGGGGGTAGGTGGTACGAGCAGTACTTC. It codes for CASGLLASAGGRWYEQYF.

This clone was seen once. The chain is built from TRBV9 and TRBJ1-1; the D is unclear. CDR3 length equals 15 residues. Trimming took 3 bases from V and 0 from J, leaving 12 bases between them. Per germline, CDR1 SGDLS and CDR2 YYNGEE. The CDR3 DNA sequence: TGTGCCAGCAGCGCCGGACTAACCTTGAACACTGAAGCTTTCTTT. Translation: CASSAGLTLNTEAFF.

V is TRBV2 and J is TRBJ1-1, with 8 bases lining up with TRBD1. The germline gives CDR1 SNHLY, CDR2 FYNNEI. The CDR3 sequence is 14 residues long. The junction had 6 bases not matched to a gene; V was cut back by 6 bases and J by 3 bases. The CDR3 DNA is TGTGCCAGCAGGGACAGGGCTCAGGACACTGAAGCTTTCTTT. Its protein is CASRDRAQDTEAFF. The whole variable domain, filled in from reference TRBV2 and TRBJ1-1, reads EPEVTQTPSHQVTQMGQEVILRCVPISNHLYFYWYRQILGQKVEFLVSFYNNEISEKSEIFDDQFSVERPDGSNFTLKIRSTKLEDSAMYFCASRDRAQDTEAFFGQGTRLTVV.

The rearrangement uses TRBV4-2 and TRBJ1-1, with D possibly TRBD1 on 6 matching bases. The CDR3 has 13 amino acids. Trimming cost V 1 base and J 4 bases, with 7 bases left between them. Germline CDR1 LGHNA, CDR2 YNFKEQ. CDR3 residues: CASSQGRGTEAFF. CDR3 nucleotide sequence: TGTGCCAGCAGCCAAGGCAGGGGCACTGAAGCTTTCTTT.